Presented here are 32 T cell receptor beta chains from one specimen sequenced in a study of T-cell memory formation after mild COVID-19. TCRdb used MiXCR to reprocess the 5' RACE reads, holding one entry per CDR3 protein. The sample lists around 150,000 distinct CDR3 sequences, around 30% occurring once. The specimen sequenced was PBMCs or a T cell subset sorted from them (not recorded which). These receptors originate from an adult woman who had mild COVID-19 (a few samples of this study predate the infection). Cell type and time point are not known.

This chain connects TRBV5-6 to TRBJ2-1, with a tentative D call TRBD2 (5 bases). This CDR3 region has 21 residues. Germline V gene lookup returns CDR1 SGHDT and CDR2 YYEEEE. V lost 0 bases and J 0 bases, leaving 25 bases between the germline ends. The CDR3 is CASSLAGGPTLYFSSYNEQFF. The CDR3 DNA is TGTGCCAGCAGCTTGGCCGGAGGTCCGACCCTTTATTTTAGCTCCTACAATGAGCAGTTCTTC.

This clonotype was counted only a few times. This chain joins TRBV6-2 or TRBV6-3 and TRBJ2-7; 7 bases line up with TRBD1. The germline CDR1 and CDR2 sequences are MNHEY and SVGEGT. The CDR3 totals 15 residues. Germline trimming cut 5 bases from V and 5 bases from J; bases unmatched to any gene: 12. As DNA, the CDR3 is TGTGCCAGCAGTGTTCGAAACAGGGGTGCTCACGAGCAGTACTTC. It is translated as CASSVRNRGAHEQYF.

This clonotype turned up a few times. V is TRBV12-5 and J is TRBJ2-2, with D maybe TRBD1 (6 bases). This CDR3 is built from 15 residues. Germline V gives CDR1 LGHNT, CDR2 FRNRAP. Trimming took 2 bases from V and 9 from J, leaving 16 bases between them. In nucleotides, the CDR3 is TGTGCTAGTGGTTTGTTACCACTAGACAGGAGGGAGCTGTTTTTT. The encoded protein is CASGLLPLDRRELFF. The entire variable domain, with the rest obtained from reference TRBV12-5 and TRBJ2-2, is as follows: DARVTQTPRHKVTEMGQEVTMRCQPILGHNTVFWYRQTMMQGLELLAYFRNRAPLDDSGMPKDRFSAEMPDATLATLKIQPSEPRDSAVYFCASGLLPLDRRELFFGEGSRLTVL.

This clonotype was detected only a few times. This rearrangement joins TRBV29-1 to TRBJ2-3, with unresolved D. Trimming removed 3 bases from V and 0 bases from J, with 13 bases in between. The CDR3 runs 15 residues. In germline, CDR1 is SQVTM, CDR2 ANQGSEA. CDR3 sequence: CSVDPEERSTDTQYF. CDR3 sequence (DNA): TGCAGCGTTGACCCTGAGGAGAGGAGCACAGATACGCAGTATTTT.

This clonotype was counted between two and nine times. CDR3 loop: CATSRDGEKRADTQYF. The CDR3, as DNA: TGTGCCACCAGCAGAGATGGGGAGAAGCGGGCGGATACGCAGTATTTT. J is TRBJ2-3 and V is TRBV15; D may be TRBD2 (6 bases). The CDR3 consists of 16 residues. Germline CDR1 LNHNV, CDR2 YYDKDF (reference sequence). The V gene lost 0 bases and the J gene lost 6 bases, with 16 bases spanning the gap.

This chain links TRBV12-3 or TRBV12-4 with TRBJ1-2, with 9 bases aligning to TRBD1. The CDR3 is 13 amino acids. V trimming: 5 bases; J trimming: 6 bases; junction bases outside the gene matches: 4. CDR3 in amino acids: CASSQGQGHGYTF. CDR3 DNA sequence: TGTGCCAGCAGTCAAGGACAGGGGCATGGCTACACCTTC.

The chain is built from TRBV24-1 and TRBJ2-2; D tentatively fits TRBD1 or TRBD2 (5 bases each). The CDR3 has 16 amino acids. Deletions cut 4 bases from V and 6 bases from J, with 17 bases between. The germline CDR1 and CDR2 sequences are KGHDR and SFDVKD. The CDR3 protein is CATSDARGTAAGELFF. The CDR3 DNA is TGTGCCACCAGTGACGCCCGAGGGACCGCGGCCGGGGAGCTGTTTTTT.

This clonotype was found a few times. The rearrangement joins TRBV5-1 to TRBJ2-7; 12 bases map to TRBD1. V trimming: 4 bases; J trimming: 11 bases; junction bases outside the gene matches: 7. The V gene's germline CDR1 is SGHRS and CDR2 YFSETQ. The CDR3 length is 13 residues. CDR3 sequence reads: CASSPGTGGMKYF. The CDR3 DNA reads TGCGCCAGCAGCCCGGGGACAGGGGGCATGAAGTACTTC.

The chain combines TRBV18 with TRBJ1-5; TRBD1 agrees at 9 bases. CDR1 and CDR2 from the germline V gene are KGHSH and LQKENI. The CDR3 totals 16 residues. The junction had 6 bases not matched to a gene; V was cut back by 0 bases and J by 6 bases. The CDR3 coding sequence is TGTGCCAGCTCACCACCGGCGGGACAGGGAGTTCAGCCCCAGCATTTT. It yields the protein CASSPPAGQGVQPQHF.

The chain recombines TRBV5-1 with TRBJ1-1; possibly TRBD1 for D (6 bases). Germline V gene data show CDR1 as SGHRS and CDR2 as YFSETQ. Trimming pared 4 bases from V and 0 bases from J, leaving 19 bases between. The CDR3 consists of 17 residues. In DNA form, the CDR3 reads TGCGCCAGCAGCCTCGACAGGACTCAATACATGAACACTGAAGCTTTCTTT. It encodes CASSLDRTQYMNTEAFF.

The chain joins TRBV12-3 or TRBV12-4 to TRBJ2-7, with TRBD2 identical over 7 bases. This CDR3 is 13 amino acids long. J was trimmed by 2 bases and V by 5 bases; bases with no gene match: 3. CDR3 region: CASSTAGPYEQYF. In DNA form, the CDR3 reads TGTGCCAGCAGTACAGCGGGGCCCTACGAGCAGTACTTC.

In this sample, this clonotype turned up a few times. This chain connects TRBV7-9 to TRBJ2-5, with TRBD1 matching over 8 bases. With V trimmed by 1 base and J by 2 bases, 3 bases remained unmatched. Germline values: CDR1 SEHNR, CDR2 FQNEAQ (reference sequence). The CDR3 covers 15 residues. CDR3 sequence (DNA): TGTGCCAGCAGCTTAGACAGGGGGACTCAAGAGACCCAGTACTTC. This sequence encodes CASSLDRGTQETQYF. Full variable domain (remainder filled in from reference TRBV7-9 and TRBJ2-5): DTGVSQNPRHKITKRGQNVTFRCDPISEHNRLYWYRQTLGQGPEFLTYFQNEAQLEKSRLLSDRFSAERPKGSFSTLEIQRTEQGDSAMYLCASSLDRGTQETQYFGPGTRLLVL.

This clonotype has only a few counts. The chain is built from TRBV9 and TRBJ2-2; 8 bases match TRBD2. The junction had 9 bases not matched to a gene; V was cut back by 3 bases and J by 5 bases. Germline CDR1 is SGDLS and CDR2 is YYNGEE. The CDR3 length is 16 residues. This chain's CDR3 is CASSAEGTRRTGELFF. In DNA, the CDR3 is TGTGCCAGCAGCGCCGAAGGGACTAGGCGGACCGGGGAGCTGTTTTTT.

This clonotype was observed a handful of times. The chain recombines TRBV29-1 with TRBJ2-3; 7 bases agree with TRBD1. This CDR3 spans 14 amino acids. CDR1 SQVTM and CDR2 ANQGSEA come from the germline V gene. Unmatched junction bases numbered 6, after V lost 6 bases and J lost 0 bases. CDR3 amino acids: CSVNRGSSTDTQYF. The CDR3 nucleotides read TGCAGCGTGAACAGGGGCTCTAGCACAGATACGCAGTATTTT.

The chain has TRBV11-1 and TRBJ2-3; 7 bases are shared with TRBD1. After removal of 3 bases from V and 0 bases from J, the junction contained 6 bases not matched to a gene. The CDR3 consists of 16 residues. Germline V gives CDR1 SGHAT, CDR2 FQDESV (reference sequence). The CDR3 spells CASSFRTGFSTDTQYF. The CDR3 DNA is TGTGCCAGCAGCTTTAGGACAGGCTTTAGCACAGATACGCAGTATTTT.

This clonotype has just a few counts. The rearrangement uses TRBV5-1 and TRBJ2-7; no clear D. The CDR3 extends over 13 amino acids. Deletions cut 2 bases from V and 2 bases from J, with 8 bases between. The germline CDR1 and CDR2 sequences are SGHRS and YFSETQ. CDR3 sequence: CASSLAIAYEQYF. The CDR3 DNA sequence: TGCGCCAGCAGCTTAGCTATTGCCTACGAGCAGTACTTC.

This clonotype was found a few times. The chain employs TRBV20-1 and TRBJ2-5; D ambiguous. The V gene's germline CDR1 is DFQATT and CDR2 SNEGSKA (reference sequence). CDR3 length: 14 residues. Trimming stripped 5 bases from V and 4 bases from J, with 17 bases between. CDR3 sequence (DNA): TGCAGTGCTGGCCCGTTAGTGGGTGGAGAGACCCAGTACTTC. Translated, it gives CSAGPLVGGETQYF.

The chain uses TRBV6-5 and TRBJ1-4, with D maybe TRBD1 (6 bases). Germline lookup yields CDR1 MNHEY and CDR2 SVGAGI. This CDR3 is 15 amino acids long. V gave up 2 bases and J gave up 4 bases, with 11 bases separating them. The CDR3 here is CASSYQTGRNEKLFF. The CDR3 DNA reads TGTGCCAGCAGTTACCAGACAGGCCGTAATGAAAAACTGTTTTTT.

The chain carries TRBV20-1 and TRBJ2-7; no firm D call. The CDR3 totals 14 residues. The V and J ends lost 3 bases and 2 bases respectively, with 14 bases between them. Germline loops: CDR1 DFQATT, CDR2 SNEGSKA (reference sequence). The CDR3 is CSASPDGLTYEQYF. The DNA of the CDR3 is TGCAGTGCTAGTCCGGACGGATTAACCTACGAGCAGTACTTC.

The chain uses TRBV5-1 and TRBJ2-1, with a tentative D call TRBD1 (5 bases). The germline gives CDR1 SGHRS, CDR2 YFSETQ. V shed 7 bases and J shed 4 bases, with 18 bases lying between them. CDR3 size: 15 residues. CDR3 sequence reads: CASGFQGTPYNEQFF. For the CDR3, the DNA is TGCGCCAGCGGGTTCCAGGGAACCCCGTACAATGAGCAGTTCTTC.

The CDR3 nucleotides are TGTGCCAGCAGCCCCCGGCATACCTACGAGCAGTACTTC. This codes for CASSPRHTYEQYF. This chain links TRBV11-2 with TRBJ2-7; unclear D gene. The germline V gene has CDR1 SGHAT and CDR2 FQNNGV. V was pared by 5 bases and J by 2 bases, with 10 bases between. The length of the CDR3 is 13 residues.

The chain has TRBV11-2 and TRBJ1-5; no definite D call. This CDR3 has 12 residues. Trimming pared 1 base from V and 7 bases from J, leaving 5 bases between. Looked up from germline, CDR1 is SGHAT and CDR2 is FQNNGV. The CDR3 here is CASSLGEQPQHF. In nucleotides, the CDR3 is TGTGCCAGCAGCTTAGGGGAACAGCCCCAGCATTTT.

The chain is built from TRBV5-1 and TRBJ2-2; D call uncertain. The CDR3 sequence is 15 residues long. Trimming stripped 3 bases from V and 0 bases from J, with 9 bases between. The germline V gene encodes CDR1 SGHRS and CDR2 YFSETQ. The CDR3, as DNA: TGCGCCAGCAGCTCCATATCCTCGAACACCGGGGAGCTGTTTTTT. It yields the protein CASSSISSNTGELFF.

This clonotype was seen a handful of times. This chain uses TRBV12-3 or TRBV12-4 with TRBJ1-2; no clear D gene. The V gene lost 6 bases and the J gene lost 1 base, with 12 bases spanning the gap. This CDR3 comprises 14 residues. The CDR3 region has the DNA TGTGCCAGCAGCGGTGGTGGGAGTAACTATGGCTACACCTTC. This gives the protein CASSGGGSNYGYTF.

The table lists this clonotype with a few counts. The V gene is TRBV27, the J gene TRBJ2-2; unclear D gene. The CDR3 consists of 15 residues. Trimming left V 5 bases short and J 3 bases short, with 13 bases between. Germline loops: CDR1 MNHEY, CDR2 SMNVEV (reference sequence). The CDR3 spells CASSPSFRHTGELFF. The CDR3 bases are TGTGCCAGCAGTCCCTCTTTCAGACACACCGGGGAGCTGTTTTTT.

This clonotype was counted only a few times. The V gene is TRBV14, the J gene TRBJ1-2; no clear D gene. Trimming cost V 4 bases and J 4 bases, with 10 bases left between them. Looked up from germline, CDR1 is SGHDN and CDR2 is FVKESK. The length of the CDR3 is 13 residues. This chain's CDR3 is CASSPPGVYGYTF. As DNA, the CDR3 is TGTGCCAGCAGCCCGCCCGGGGTCTATGGCTACACCTTC.

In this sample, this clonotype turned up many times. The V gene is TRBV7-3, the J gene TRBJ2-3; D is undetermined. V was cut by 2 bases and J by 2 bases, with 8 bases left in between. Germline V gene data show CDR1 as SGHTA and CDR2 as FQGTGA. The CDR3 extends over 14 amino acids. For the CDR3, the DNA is TGTGCCAGCAGCTTAGGCCAAGTCACAGATACGCAGTATTTT. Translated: CASSLGQVTDTQYF. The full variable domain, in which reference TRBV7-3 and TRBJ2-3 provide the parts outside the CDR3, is GAGVSQTPSNKVTEKGKYVELRCDPISGHTALYWYRQSLGQGPEFLIYFQGTGAADDSGLPNDRFFAVRPEGSVSTLKIQRTERGDSAVYLCASSLGQVTDTQYFGPGTRLTVL.

The CDR3 DNA reads as TGTGCCAGCAGCCTCCCTACTAGCGGGCTCTCCTACGAGCAGTACTTC. Translated, it gives CASSLPTSGLSYEQYF. This sequence joins TRBV6-2 or TRBV6-3 and TRBJ2-7, with TRBD2 matching 9 bases. V dropped 6 bases and J dropped 0; count of bases not matched to a gene: 9. CDR3 length: 16 residues. Per the germline V gene, CDR1 is MNHEY and CDR2 is SVGEGT.

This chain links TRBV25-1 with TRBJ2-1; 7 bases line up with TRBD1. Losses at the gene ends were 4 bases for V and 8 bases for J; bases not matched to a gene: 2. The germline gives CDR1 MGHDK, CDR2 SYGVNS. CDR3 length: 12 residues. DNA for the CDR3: TGTGCCAGCAGTGGAGGGGGCTATGAGCAGTTCTTC. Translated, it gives CASSGGGYEQFF.

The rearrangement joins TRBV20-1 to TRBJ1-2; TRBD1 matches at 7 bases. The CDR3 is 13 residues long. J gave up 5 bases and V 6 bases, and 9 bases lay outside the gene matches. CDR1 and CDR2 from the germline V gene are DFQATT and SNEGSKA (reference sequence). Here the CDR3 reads CSAQTGWRYGYTF. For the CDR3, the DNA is TGCAGTGCGCAGACAGGGTGGCGGTATGGCTACACCTTC.

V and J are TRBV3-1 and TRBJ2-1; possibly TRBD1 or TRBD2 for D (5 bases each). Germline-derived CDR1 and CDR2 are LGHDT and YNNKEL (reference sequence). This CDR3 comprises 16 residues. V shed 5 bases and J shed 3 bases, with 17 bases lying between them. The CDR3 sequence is CASSSGMGVGYNEQFF. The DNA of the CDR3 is TGTGCCAGCAGCTCAGGTATGGGGGTTGGCTACAATGAGCAGTTCTTC.

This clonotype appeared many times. The CDR3 DNA is TGCAGTGCTGCCCCCACCTATGGGGGCTTGGGCTACACCTTC. Translation: CSAAPTYGGLGYTF. The chain recombines TRBV20-1 with TRBJ1-2; a weak D match, TRBD1 (6 bases). Trimming took off 5 bases at V and 8 bases at J, with 21 bases between the two ends. The CDR3 extends over 14 amino acids. Per the germline V gene, CDR1 is DFQATT and CDR2 is SNEGSKA (reference sequence).